A single sample gave rise to the 22 T cell receptor beta chains below, sequenced in a study of T cell repertoires in cytomegalovirus infection. Each CDR3 protein gets one entry after TCRdb re-called the reads with MiXCR. The sample yields 200,000 to 250,000 distinct CDR3 sequences, roughly 23% seen once. The sequenced sample was CD8+ T cells from PBMCs. Receptor source: a human donor in good health (CMV status not recorded). Some clones in this sample may be carry-over from other donors' samples.

This clonotype showed up just a few times. This chain joins TRBV5-3 and TRBJ1-6; D is perhaps TRBD1 (6 bases). TRBV5-3 belongs to the ORF category, with a function that is uncertain. V lost 8 bases, J lost 4 bases, and 13 bases lay in between. CDR3 length equals 14 residues. CDR3 nucleotide sequence: TGTGCCAGCAGCGCAAGGGGGTATAATTCACCCCTCCACTTT. It translates to CASSARGYNSPLHF.

The V call is TRBV4-1, the J call TRBJ1-2; TRBD1 aligns across 8 bases. Germline CDR1 MGHRA, CDR2 YSYEKL. Trimming took 4 bases from V and 6 from J; bases not matched to a gene: 19. CDR3 size: 18 residues. CDR3 residues: CASSPGVDRVSSRDGYTF. The CDR3 DNA reads TGCGCCAGCAGCCCGGGTGTGGACAGGGTGTCATCCAGGGATGGCTACACCTTC.

The J gene is TRBJ2-3, the V gene TRBV10-3; possibly TRBD2 for D (6 bases). The CDR3 covers 15 residues. Trimming cost V 1 base and J 1 base, with 9 bases left between them. Per germline, CDR1 ENHRY and CDR2 SYGVKD. The CDR3 spells CAISELTGGTDTQYF. CDR3 DNA sequence: TGTGCCATCAGTGAGTTGACGGGGGGCACAGATACGCAGTATTTT.

Ten or more counts support this clonotype. The rearrangement uses TRBV7-2 and TRBJ2-4, with 8 bases lining up with TRBD2. The CDR3 loop spans 16 amino acids. Unmatched junction bases numbered 2, after V lost 1 base and J lost 0 bases. Germline CDR1 reads SGHTA; CDR2 reads FQGNSA. The CDR3 region is CASSLDGGGAKNIQYF. Written as DNA, the CDR3 is TGTGCCAGCAGCTTAGACGGGGGGGGAGCCAAAAACATTCAGTACTTC. Complete variable domain (other parts from reference TRBV7-2 and TRBJ2-4): GAGVSQSPSNKVTEKGKDVELRCDPISGHTALYWYRQSLGQGLEFLIYFQGNSAPDKSGLPSDRFSAERTGGSVSTLTIQRTQQEDSAVYLCASSLDGGGAKNIQYFGAGTRLSVL.

In this sample, this clonotype turned up many times. The chain links TRBV7-2 to TRBJ2-3; no reliable D call. The ends were cut back, 0 bases at V and 6 bases at J, with 10 bases in the middle. Per germline, CDR1 SGHTA and CDR2 FQGNSA. The CDR3 loop spans 14 amino acids. The CDR3 DNA reads TGTGCCAGCAGCTTAGCGGGTCCCTCGGATACGCAGTATTTT. It yields the protein CASSLAGPSDTQYF.

This clonotype was observed a handful of times. This chain uses TRBV28 with TRBJ1-1, with a possible D match to TRBD1 (5 bases). The germline V and J ends were trimmed by 7 bases and 0 bases, with 15 bases remaining between them. Germline CDR1 reads MDHEN; CDR2 reads SYDVKM. The CDR3 totals 15 residues. CDR3 nucleotides: TGTGCCAGCACCCTTTGGCGACAGCTGAACACTGAAGCTTTCTTT. It is translated as CASTLWRQLNTEAFF.

The rearrangement joins TRBV7-6 to TRBJ2-7; D perhaps matches TRBD2 (5 bases). Germline V gene data show CDR1 as SGHVS and CDR2 as FNYEAQ. The V and J ends lost 5 bases and 3 bases respectively, with 11 bases between them. CDR3 length: 13 residues. As DNA, the CDR3 is TGTGCCAGCAGCCGACTAACAGACTACGAGCAGTACTTC. Translation: CASSRLTDYEQYF.

This clonotype was seen more than once but under ten times. The rearrangement links TRBV6-2 or TRBV6-3 to TRBJ2-7; D is perhaps TRBD1 (5 bases). CDR1 is MNHEY and CDR2 is SVGEGT in the germline V gene. The ends were cut back, 3 bases at V and 0 bases at J, with 15 bases in the middle. The CDR3 length is 16 residues. For the CDR3, the DNA is TGTGCCAGCAGTTATCAGGGCCCGCAAACCTCCTACGAGCAGTACTTC. Protein sequence: CASSYQGPQTSYEQYF.

This clonotype was observed a few times. This chain connects TRBV29-1 to TRBJ2-2; 7 bases are a match to TRBD1. The CDR3 sequence is 15 residues long. Trimming at V came to 0 bases and at J to 1 base, leaving 2 bases not matched to a gene. Germline CDR1 reads SQVTM; CDR2 reads ANQGSEA. CDR3 sequence reads: CSVEETGKNTGELFF. CDR3 bases: TGCAGCGTTGAAGAGACAGGGAAGAACACCGGGGAGCTGTTTTTT.

The chain carries TRBV7-9 and TRBJ2-1; 8 bases map to TRBD1. The CDR3 length is 17 residues. Germline CDR1 reads SEHNR; CDR2 reads FQNEAQ (reference sequence). V lost 6 bases, J lost 0 bases, and 10 bases stayed unmatched. The CDR3: CASSPGGPSSSYNEQFF. The CDR3 bases are TGTGCCAGCAGTCCAGGGGGCCCATCGAGCTCCTACAATGAGCAGTTCTTC.

This clonotype turned up a few times. J is TRBJ2-7 and V is TRBV6-2 or TRBV6-3, with TRBD1 identical over 12 bases. Germline V gives CDR1 MNHEY, CDR2 SVGEGT. Trimming cost V 4 bases and J 5 bases; bases outside gene matches: 6. The CDR3 covers 15 residues. Here the CDR3 reads CASSSPGTGGNEQYF. The CDR3 DNA sequence: TGTGCCAGCAGTTCCCCTGGGACAGGGGGCAACGAGCAGTACTTC.

The sample holds many counts of this clonotype. CDR3 sequence reads: CASSLVWGQGNHEQYF. The CDR3 nucleotides are TGTGCCAGCAGCTTAGTTTGGGGACAGGGTAACCACGAGCAGTACTTC. The genes are TRBV7-8 and TRBJ2-7; TRBD1 agrees at 9 bases. Germline CDR1 and CDR2: SGHVS and FQNEAQ. The V segment lost 1 base and the J segment 5 bases; nucleotides outside the gene matches: 9. This CDR3 is built from 16 residues.

This clonotype has a handful of counts. The J gene is TRBJ2-7, the V gene TRBV25-1; D remains unclear. Trimming took off 4 bases at V and 3 bases at J, with 4 bases between the two ends. Germline CDR1 MGHDK, CDR2 SYGVNS. The CDR3 extends over 11 amino acids. CDR3 sequence (DNA): TGTGCCAGCAGTGTATACTACGAGCAGTACTTC. Protein sequence: CASSVYYEQYF.

The rearrangement joins TRBV2 to TRBJ1-1; D unresolved. The CDR3 runs to 16 residues. Trimming left V 5 bases short and J 1 base short, with 17 bases between. Germline CDR1 and CDR2: SNHLY and FYNNEI. CDR3 sequence (DNA): TGTGCCAGCAGTACCCCGTCCGTGGCAGGGAACACTGAAGCTTTCTTT. This codes for CASSTPSVAGNTEAFF.

The chain combines TRBV20-1 with TRBJ1-1; a weak D match, TRBD1 (5 bases). This CDR3 contains 16 residues. V dropped 3 bases and J dropped 0 bases, with 17 bases sitting between them. Germline V gene data show CDR1 as DFQATT and CDR2 as SNEGSKA (reference sequence). The CDR3 nucleotides read TGCAGTGCTAGGCCCTCAGAGAGGGACCTGAACACTGAAGCTTTCTTT. It translates to CSARPSERDLNTEAFF.

This clonotype was recorded at least ten times. The CDR3 region is CSARDYLGVAAGGLPNTGELFF. Here the CDR3 DNA reads TGCAGTGCTAGAGATTACCTCGGGGTCGCAGCGGGGGGCCTACCAAACACCGGGGAGCTGTTTTTT. V usage is TRBV20-1 and J usage is TRBJ2-2, with TRBD2 matching over 9 bases. Germline lookup yields CDR1 DFQATT and CDR2 SNEGSKA (reference sequence). The junction had 22 bases not matched to a gene; V was cut back by 0 bases and J by 2 bases. The CDR3 covers 22 residues.

This chain uses TRBV20-1 with TRBJ1-6; TRBD1 might be the D (5 bases). Trimming left V 0 bases short and J 9 bases short, with 12 bases between. The CDR3 contains 14 residues. Germline V gene sequence: CDR1 DFQATT, CDR2 SNEGSKA (reference sequence). The CDR3 DNA reads as TGCAGTGCTAGAGATCCGGGGCTGGGTTCACCCCTCCACTTT. Protein: CSARDPGLGSPLHF.

In its sample, this clonotype was seen many times. V gene TRBV7-8 combines with J gene TRBJ1-6; TRBD1 is a possible D gene (6 bases). CDR3 length: 14 amino acids. The germline V and J ends were trimmed by 6 bases and 5 bases, with 11 bases remaining between them. Germline V lookup: CDR1 SGHVS, CDR2 FQNEAQ. The CDR3 coding sequence is TGTGCCAGCAGGCCGAGGACAGATAATTCACCCCTCCACTTT. Translated, it gives CASRPRTDNSPLHF. The full variable domain, completed using reference TRBV7-8 and TRBJ1-6, is GAGVSQSPRYKVAKRGQDVALRCDPISGHVSLFWYQQALGQGPEFLTYFQNEAQLDKSGLPSDRFFAERPEGSVSTLKIQRTQQEDSAVYLCASRPRTDNSPLHFGNGTRLTVT.

Details on this clonotype: One end of the junction is discordant with germline, which a read error may explain. The genes are TRBV6-2 or TRBV6-3 and TRBJ1-1; no clear D. Germline CDR1 reads MNHEY; CDR2 reads SVGEGT. The CDR3 has 11 residues. In nucleotides, the CDR3 is TGTGTCAGCAATGGGAATATCGGAGCTTTCTTT. This codes for CVSNGNIGAFF.

The rearrangement uses TRBV20-1 and TRBJ2-3; the D gene could be TRBD1 or TRBD2 (5 bases each). V was clipped by 0 bases and J by 4 bases, with 8 bases between them. Germline V gene data show CDR1 as DFQATT and CDR2 as SNEGSKA (reference sequence). The CDR3 has 13 amino acids. This CDR3 is CSAREPGPDTQYF. The CDR3 DNA reads as TGCAGTGCTAGAGAGCCGGGGCCAGATACGCAGTATTTT.

This clonotype was seen at least ten times. The chain recombines TRBV12-5 with TRBJ1-5, with D possibly being TRBD1 (6 bases). V shed 0 bases and J shed 4 bases, with 16 bases lying between them. This CDR3 is 17 amino acids long. Germline-derived CDR1 and CDR2 are LGHNT and FRNRAP. The CDR3 loop reads CASGLVELGGANQPQHF. DNA for the CDR3: TGTGCTAGTGGTTTGGTAGAACTTGGGGGCGCGAATCAGCCCCAGCATTTT.

There are many counts of this clonotype. The chain is built from TRBV14 and TRBJ1-1; D is uncertain. CDR3 size: 16 residues. The V gene lost 0 bases and the J gene lost 0 bases, with 11 bases spanning the gap. CDR1 is SGHDN, CDR2 FVKESK, per germline. The CDR3 loop is CASSQDVVAMNTEAFF. The CDR3 nucleotides are TGTGCCAGCAGCCAAGATGTAGTTGCCATGAACACTGAAGCTTTCTTT.